The clone carrying this T cell receptor beta chain turned up a few times. It was during active infection that Seattle patients were enrolled and then longitudinally followed. The data were obtained in a study of blood T cell repertoires in COVID-19. Study context: Sources were T cells, B-cell-depleted T cells, or PBMCs; the material itself was cDNA or gDNA.

The method was immunoSEQ multiplex PCR; TCRdb's version includes in-frame clones alone and lacks a portion of them. The sample has 220,000 or so clones, about 88% seen once. CDR1 and CDR2 (germline): MGHDK, SYGVNS. This CDR3 region has 12 residues. V gave up 4 bases and J gave up 7 bases, with 5 bases separating them. Sequencing was performed on peripheral blood. The chain couples TRBV25-1 to TRBJ1-6; D is unclear. The clonotype originates from a woman aged 45-60 years with COVID-19, enrolled during active disease. The CDR3 region is CASSGINSPLHF. The CDR3 nucleotides are TGTGCCAGCAGTGGTATAAATTCACCCCTCCACTTT.